This passage covers 30 T cell receptor beta chains from one sample sequenced in a study of CD8 T cells in ankylosing spondylitis. TCRdb processed the 5' RACE reads anew with MiXCR; each CDR3 protein has one entry. The sample lists about 140,000 distinct CDR3 sequences, roughly 8.8% occurring once. Sequenced: synovial fluid, either unsorted or a sorted T cell fraction (not recorded which). The receptors derive from a male donor with ankylosing spondylitis.

About this clonotype itself: A junction end diverges from the germline sequence, so it may reflect a read error. J is TRBJ2-5 and V is TRBV7-3; 10 nucleotides line up with TRBD2. Germline V gene lookup returns CDR1 SGHTA and CDR2 FQGTGA. The CDR3 has 15 amino acids. DNA for the CDR3: TGTACCAGCAGCCTCAGACTAGCGGGCCAAGAGACCCAGTACTTC. Its protein product is CTSSLRLAGQETQYF. Combining the CDR3 with reference TRBV7-3 and TRBJ2-5 gives the whole variable domain GAGVSQTPSNKVTEKGKYVELRCDPISGHTALYWYRQSLGQGPEFLIYFQGTGAADDSGLPNDRFFAVRPEGSVSTLKIQRTERGDSAVYLCTSSLRLAGQETQYFGPGTRLLVL.

This clonotype was recorded a few times. The CDR3 reads CASRLAGGSTDTQYF. CDR3 nucleotides: TGTGCCAGCAGGCTAGCGGGGGGGAGCACAGATACGCAGTATTTT. The chain couples TRBV7-6 to TRBJ2-3; 12 nucleotides agree with TRBD2. Germline V CDR1 and CDR2: SGHVS, FNYEAQ. V lost 6 bases and J lost 0; bases outside the gene matches: 1. The CDR3 loop spans 15 amino acids.

This clonotype has ten or more counts. The chain is built from TRBV20-1 and TRBJ2-3; weak D call: TRBD2 (6 bases). Germline V gene lookup returns CDR1 DFQATT and CDR2 SNEGSKA (reference sequence). V was pared by 0 bases and J by 3 bases, with 13 bases between. This CDR3 has 15 residues. Here the CDR3 reads CSAREGGIGTDTQYF. Here the CDR3 DNA reads TGCAGTGCTAGAGAGGGCGGGATAGGGACAGATACGCAGTATTTT.

This clonotype was observed a few times. The chain is built from TRBV28 and TRBJ2-1, with 8 bases that match TRBD2. The V and J ends lost 6 bases and 2 bases, in that order; junction bases with no gene match: 6. Looked up from germline, CDR1 is MDHEN and CDR2 is SYDVKM. The CDR3 contains 15 residues. CDR3 region: CASRYSGGPYNEQFF. Here the CDR3 DNA reads TGTGCCAGCAGGTACAGCGGGGGTCCCTACAATGAGCAGTTCTTC. The variable domain in full, with the rest retrieved from reference TRBV28 and TRBJ2-1, is DVKVTQSSRYLVKRTGEKVFLECVQDMDHENMFWYRQDPGLGLRLIYFSYDVKMKEKGDIPEGYSVSREKKERFSLILESASTNQTSMYLCASRYSGGPYNEQFFGPGTRLTVL.

This clonotype was counted a few times. The chain joins TRBV5-1 to TRBJ2-6; D is unclear. V dropped 5 bases and J dropped 0 bases, with 6 bases sitting between them. Germline V CDR1 and CDR2: SGHRS, YFSETQ. The CDR3 is made up of 14 amino acids. The CDR3 nucleotides read TGCGCCAGCAGATTCGACTCTGGGGCCAACGTCCTGACTTTC. Its protein is CASRFDSGANVLTF. The full variable domain, in which reference TRBV5-1 and TRBJ2-6 provide the parts outside the CDR3, is KAGVTQTPRYLIKTRGQQVTLSCSPISGHRSVSWYQQTPGQGLQFLFEYFSETQRNKGNFPGRFSGRQFSNSRSEMNVSTLELGDSALYLCASRFDSGANVLTFGAGSRLTVL.

The chain links TRBV21-1 to TRBJ2-1; TRBD1, the table's D call, was not compared with the DNA. TRBV21-1 constitutes a pseudogene. The CDR3 consists of 10 residues. This chain's CDR3 is CAPAGHPQFF. CDR3 in DNA: TGTGCCCCCGCCGGACACCCACAGTTCTTC.

The gene calls are TRBV20-1 and TRBJ2-3, with 11 bases identical to TRBD2. The V and J ends lost 5 bases and 1 base, in that order; junction bases with no gene match: 8. The V gene's germline CDR1 is DFQATT and CDR2 SNEGSKA (reference sequence). This CDR3 is 16 amino acids long. The CDR3: CSAPGTSGLRTDTQYF. CDR3 sequence (DNA): TGCAGTGCTCCGGGGACTAGCGGACTACGCACAGATACGCAGTATTTT.

The table lists this clonotype with a few counts. The V call is TRBV10-3, the J call TRBJ2-7; TRBD2 is a possible D gene (7 bases). The germline V and J ends were trimmed by 4 bases and 5 bases, with 21 bases remaining between them. The germline V gene has CDR1 ENHRY and CDR2 SYGVKD. The CDR3 consists of 16 residues. The CDR3 region is CAISGIVGAGANEQYF. The CDR3, as DNA: TGTGCCATCAGTGGGATAGTGGGGGCGGGAGCAAACGAGCAGTACTTC.

This clonotype has only a few counts. This sequence joins TRBV20-1 and TRBJ1-1, with unresolved D. Looked up from germline, CDR1 is DFQATT and CDR2 is SNEGSKA (reference sequence). Trimming took 4 bases from V and 13 from J, leaving 16 bases between them. The length of the CDR3 is 11 residues. The CDR3 reads CSAKGRLSGFF. In DNA, the CDR3 is TGCAGTGCTAAGGGCCGCCTGAGTGGTTTCTTT.

This clonotype was observed many times. The chain has TRBV28 and TRBJ2-3, with TRBD2 identical over 12 bases. Germline CDR1 MDHEN, CDR2 SYDVKM. The CDR3 length is 18 residues. V lost 3 bases to trimming and J lost 3 bases; unmatched junction nucleotides: 10. DNA for the CDR3: TGTGCCAGCAGTTTTTTGGGACTAGCGGGCGGGGTAACAGATACGCAGTATTTT. Translating gives CASSFLGLAGGVTDTQYF.

This clonotype was found many times. J is TRBJ2-4 and V is TRBV20-1; 11 positions match TRBD2. CDR3 size: 17 residues. The trim removed 2 bases at V and 0 bases at J, leaving 6 bases unmatched. Germline loops: CDR1 DFQATT, CDR2 SNEGSKA (reference sequence). The CDR3 is CSARKFGLAGAKNIQYF. CDR3 sequence (DNA): TGCAGTGCTAGAAAATTCGGACTAGCGGGAGCCAAAAACATTCAGTACTTC.

This clonotype was seen many times. The CDR3 DNA is TGTGCCTGGAGGGGCAGGGGGTACGAGCAGTACTTC. This gives the protein CAWRGRGYEQYF. The chain links TRBV30 to TRBJ2-7; TRBD1 aligns across 7 bases. Per the germline V gene, CDR1 is GTSNPN and CDR2 is SVGIG (reference sequence). The CDR3 is 12 residues long. V was pared by 3 bases and J by 4 bases, with 3 bases of the junction left unmatched. Filled out from reference TRBV30 and TRBJ2-7, the complete variable domain reads SQTIHQWPATLVQPVGSPLSLECTVEGTSNPNLYWYRQAAGRGLQLLFYSVGIGQISSEVPQNLSASRPQDRQFILSSKKLLLSDSGFYLCAWRGRGYEQYFGPGTRLTVT.

There are many counts of this clonotype. The chain couples TRBV5-4 to TRBJ2-3, with 10 bases fitting TRBD1. There are 17 residues in the CDR3. From germline, CDR1 is SGHNT and CDR2 YYREEE (reference sequence). V dropped 5 bases and J dropped 4; count of bases not matched to a gene: 13. The CDR3: CASSPAPGQGFPDTQYF. The DNA of the CDR3 is TGTGCCAGCAGTCCGGCCCCGGGACAGGGGTTCCCAGATACGCAGTATTTT.

There are a few counts of this clonotype. CDR3 loop: CSAIDRGKIRNQPQHF. Written as DNA, the CDR3 is TGCAGTGCTATCGACAGGGGGAAAATTCGCAATCAGCCCCAGCATTTT. V is TRBV20-1 and J is TRBJ1-5; 9 bases fit TRBD1. Germline V gene lookup returns CDR1 DFQATT and CDR2 SNEGSKA (reference sequence). Trimming at V came to 4 bases and at J to 2 bases, leaving 9 bases not matched to a gene. The length of the CDR3 is 16 residues.

The chain carries TRBV6-2 or TRBV6-3 and TRBJ2-5; no firm D call. The CDR3 loop spans 16 amino acids. Per the germline V gene, CDR1 is MNHEY and CDR2 is SVGEGT. Trimming pared 2 bases from V and 2 bases from J, leaving 15 bases between. The CDR3 protein is CASSYARRIRQETQYF. As DNA, the CDR3 is TGTGCCAGCAGTTACGCCAGAAGGATCCGGCAAGAGACCCAGTACTTC.

This clonotype has at least ten counts. This chain uses TRBV12-3 or TRBV12-4 with TRBJ2-5, with 9 bases lining up with TRBD2. The CDR3 contains 16 residues. The V gene end was trimmed by 4 bases and the J gene end by 4 bases; junction bases not matched to a gene: 10. DNA for the CDR3: TGTGCCAGCAGTTCCTTAGCGGGAGAGTCGTCAGAGACCCAGTACTTC. Protein sequence: CASSSLAGESSETQYF.

This clonotype was seen only a few times. The V gene is TRBV28, the J gene TRBJ2-1; TRBD1 might be the D (7 bases). The V and J ends lost 3 bases and 4 bases respectively, with 10 bases between them. CDR1 MDHEN and CDR2 SYDVKM come from the germline V gene. There are 14 residues in the CDR3. CDR3 in DNA: TGTGCCAGCAGTTTGCAGGGGGGATACAATGAGCAGTTCTTC. It specifies CASSLQGGYNEQFF.

The chain employs TRBV2 and TRBJ1-2, with a tentative D call TRBD1 (6 bases). The germline gives CDR1 SNHLY, CDR2 FYNNEI. The CDR3 has 11 residues. Deletions cut 6 bases from V and 14 bases from J, with 16 bases between. The chain's CDR3 is CASSLGGAGTF. The CDR3 DNA follows: TGTGCCAGCAGCTTGGGGGGGGCTGGGACCTTC. Combining the CDR3 with reference TRBV2 and TRBJ1-2 gives the whole variable domain EPEVTQTPSHQVTQMGQEVILRCVPISNHLYFYWYRQILGQKVEFLVSFYNNEISEKSEIFDDQFSVERPDGSNFTLKIRSTKLEDSAMYFCASSLGGAGTFGSGTRLTVV.

This clonotype was counted many times. The gene calls are TRBV7-6 and TRBJ1-5; weak D call: TRBD1 (5 bases). The CDR3 contains 14 residues. In germline, CDR1 is SGHVS, CDR2 FNYEAQ. V was cut by 4 bases and J by 5 bases, with 12 bases left in between. The CDR3 DNA sequence: TGTGCCAGCAGCTCAGGGCGAGCAGATCAGCCCCAGCATTTT. As protein: CASSSGRADQPQHF.

The chain links TRBV6-1 to TRBJ1-1; perhaps TRBD1 as D (5 bases). Germline CDR1 reads MNHNS; CDR2 reads SASEGT. V lost 1 base and J lost 0, with 9 bases in between. CDR3 length equals 15 residues. CDR3 nucleotide sequence: TGTGCCAGCAGTGAAGTTAGGGGCCTGAACACTGAAGCTTTCTTT. Residues: CASSEVRGLNTEAFF.

There are many counts of this clonotype. The chain links TRBV6-2 or TRBV6-3 to TRBJ2-7; D not certain. Trimming left V 6 bases short and J 0 bases short, with 15 bases between. The germline V gene has CDR1 MNHEY and CDR2 SVGEGT. This CDR3 spans 15 amino acids. The CDR3 nucleotides read TGTGCCAGCAGCCTGAGAAATAGACTCTCCTACGAGCAGTACTTC. Translated, it gives CASSLRNRLSYEQYF.

The chain is built from TRBV20-1 and TRBJ2-7; weak D call: TRBD1 (5 bases). CDR3 length: 14 residues. Trimming took 3 bases from V and 2 from J, leaving 14 bases between them. From germline, CDR1 is DFQATT and CDR2 SNEGSKA (reference sequence). This CDR3 is CSARVSTATYEQYF. For the CDR3, the DNA is TGCAGTGCTAGGGTCTCGACAGCTACCTACGAGCAGTACTTC.

This clonotype was counted at least ten times. CDR3 sequence reads: CSTRDRISYEQYF. The CDR3 DNA reads as TGCAGTACTCGGGACAGGATCTCCTACGAGCAGTACTTC. The chain joins TRBV20-1 to TRBJ2-7, with TRBD1 identical over 8 bases. Germline V lookup: CDR1 DFQATT, CDR2 SNEGSKA (reference sequence). V lost 8 bases to trimming and J lost 0 bases; unmatched junction nucleotides: 6. The CDR3 has 13 residues.

This clonotype was recorded a few times. The rearrangement uses TRBV7-6 and TRBJ2-7, with 8 bases fitting TRBD1. V lost 4 bases to trimming and J lost 4 bases; unmatched junction nucleotides: 9. Germline loops: CDR1 SGHVS, CDR2 FNYEAQ. CDR3 length equals 15 residues. The DNA for the CDR3 is TGTGCCAGCAGCTCCGAGTCCGGGACAGGTTACGAGCAGTACTTC. Protein sequence: CASSSESGTGYEQYF. Full variable domain (remainder filled in from reference TRBV7-6 and TRBJ2-7): GAGVSQSPRYKVTKRGQDVALRCDPISGHVSLYWYRQALGQGPEFLTYFNYEAQQDKSGLPNDRFSAERPEGSISTLTIQRTEQRDSAMYRCASSSESGTGYEQYFGPGTRLTVT.

Ten or more counts support this clonotype. The chain uses TRBV12-3 or TRBV12-4 and TRBJ1-1; maybe TRBD1 (5 bases). The V gene lost 5 bases and the J gene lost 0 bases, with 19 bases spanning the gap. This CDR3 comprises 17 residues. DNA for the CDR3: TGTGCCAGCAGTGGCCGAGGGAGGGGCCTCATGAACACTGAAGCTTTCTTT. Translated, it gives CASSGRGRGLMNTEAFF.

This clonotype was counted many times. The chain's CDR3 is CASSQDLRSSYEQYF. The CDR3 bases are TGTGCCAGCAGCCAAGATCTACGTAGCTCCTACGAGCAGTACTTC. The rearrangement uses TRBV14 and TRBJ2-7; no firm D call. CDR3 length: 15 amino acids. Trimming pared 0 bases from V and 0 bases from J, leaving 9 bases between. Germline lookup yields CDR1 SGHDN and CDR2 FVKESK.

At least ten counts were recorded for this clonotype. The rearrangement uses TRBV10-3 and TRBJ1-5, with D unresolved. Germline V gene data show CDR1 as ENHRY and CDR2 as SYGVKD. The V end lost 5 bases, the J end lost 4 bases, and 6 bases lay between the germline ends. This CDR3 contains 12 residues. The CDR3 loop reads CAISRTNQPQHF. The CDR3 nucleotides are TGTGCCATCAGTAGAACTAATCAGCCCCAGCATTTT.

This clonotype has just a few counts. The chain couples TRBV18 to TRBJ2-7; D gene uncertain. Per the germline V gene, CDR1 is KGHSH and CDR2 is LQKENI. The CDR3 has 13 amino acids. V was trimmed by 2 bases and J by 3 bases, leaving 8 bases between them. CDR3 loop: CASSPTNNYEQYF. CDR3 nucleotide sequence: TGTGCCAGCTCACCAACGAATAACTACGAGCAGTACTTC.

This clonotype has a handful of counts. This chain uses TRBV15 with TRBJ2-2; unclear D gene. This CDR3 spans 14 amino acids. Per germline, CDR1 LNHNV and CDR2 YYDKDF (reference sequence). Trimming left V 1 base short and J 4 bases short, with 7 bases between. The CDR3 region is CATSRGSLTGELFF. In DNA, the CDR3 is TGTGCCACCAGCAGAGGCAGCCTCACCGGGGAGCTGTTTTTT. Variable domain in full (rest from reference TRBV15 and TRBJ2-2): DAMVIQNPRYQVTQFGKPVTLSCSQTLNHNVMYWYQQKSSQAPKLLFHYYDKDFNNEADTPDNFQSRRPNTSFCFLDIRSPGLGDTAMYLCATSRGSLTGELFFGEGSRLTVL.

The chain links TRBV4-1 to TRBJ2-6; D is perhaps TRBD1 or TRBD2 (5 bases each). Germline CDR1 and CDR2: MGHRA and YSYEKL. This CDR3 region has 15 residues. Trimming removed 4 bases from V and 1 base from J, with 8 bases in between. The CDR3 region is CASSPRGSGANVLTF. CDR3 in DNA: TGCGCCAGCAGCCCGAGGGGATCTGGGGCCAACGTCCTGACTTTC.